Below, 11 T cell receptor beta chains from the same sample are listed, as sequenced in a study of T-cell memory formation after mild COVID-19 (dated by TCRdb to the early 2020s). The library was made by 5' RACE. Reads for this sample came from an Illumina NovaSeq 6000. TCRdb cleaned the public reads at Q25 with fastp, built clones with MiXCR and kept in-frame beta chains. CDR3 protein sequences are deduplicated, and each keeps its most common genes and DNA. The sample table shows about 140,000 distinct CDR3 sequences, and around 15% are seen once. The leading ten clones occupy 25% to 30% of the sample. What was sequenced was PBMCs or a T cell subset sorted from them (not recorded which). The receptors here all came from an adult woman who had mild COVID-19 (a few samples of this study predate the infection). The sample titles of this study are shuffled in the database, so cell type and time point are left out; the donor was told from shared clones.

This chain uses TRBV5-1 with TRBJ2-7, with 8 bases matching TRBD1. Trimming at V came to 1 base and at J to 5 bases, leaving 8 bases not matched to a gene. The CDR3 runs to 15 residues. CDR1 and CDR2 from the germline V gene are SGHRS and YFSETQ. CDR3 sequence (DNA): TGCGCCAGCAGCTTGCTCGGACAGGGCATAAACGAGCAGTACTTC. This codes for CASSLLGQGINEQYF.

This clonotype was seen a handful of times. The chain uses TRBV12-3 or TRBV12-4 and TRBJ1-2; a possible D gene is TRBD1 (5 bases). Trimming cost V 5 bases and J 5 bases, with 18 bases left between them. The length of the CDR3 is 15 residues. The CDR3 nucleotides read TGTGCCAGCAGTCCGGACACCGGACGGCGATATGGCTACACCTTC. It translates to CASSPDTGRRYGYTF.

This clonotype has more than one count but fewer than ten. The chain links TRBV29-1 to TRBJ2-6; the D gene is possibly TRBD2 (5 bases). The CDR3 spans 16 residues. V shed 5 bases and J shed 0 bases, with 14 bases lying between them. Germline CDR1 SQVTM, CDR2 ANQGSEA. The CDR3 is CSVFGSLDSGANVLTF. In DNA, the CDR3 is TGCAGCGTTTTTGGGAGCTTGGACTCTGGGGCCAACGTCCTGACTTTC.

This chain joins TRBV6-5 and TRBJ2-5, with no clear D. Trimming took off 0 bases at V and 7 bases at J, with 12 bases between the two ends. This CDR3 is 14 amino acids long. In germline, CDR1 is MNHEY, CDR2 SVGAGI. CDR3 region: CASSYSKYAGTQYF. As DNA, the CDR3 is TGTGCCAGCAGTTACTCGAAATACGCAGGGACCCAGTACTTC.

The chain joins TRBV30 to TRBJ2-3; possible D gene TRBD1, 6 bases. Germline lookup yields CDR1 GTSNPN and CDR2 SVGIG (reference sequence). The CDR3 extends over 14 amino acids. Deletions cut 3 bases from V and 0 bases from J, with 10 bases between. As DNA, the CDR3 is TGTGCCTGGAGCAGGGGTAGTAGCACAGATACGCAGTATTTT. It translates to CAWSRGSSTDTQYF.

The genes are TRBV5-6 and TRBJ2-7; TRBD2 is a possible D gene (6 bases). CDR3 length: 15 amino acids. Between the trimmed V and J ends, which lost 0 bases and 2 bases, there was a span of 12 bases. Germline CDR1 is SGHDT and CDR2 is YYEEEE. DNA of the CDR3: TGTGCCAGCAGCTTGGTTGGGCGGGGAGCCTACGAGCAGTACTTC. This translates into CASSLVGRGAYEQYF.

This rearrangement joins TRBV7-8 to TRBJ2-1; TRBD2 matches at 7 bases. CDR3 size: 15 residues. The junction had 3 bases not matched to a gene; V was cut back by 1 base and J by 3 bases. Germline loops: CDR1 SGHVS, CDR2 FQNEAQ. CDR3 protein: CASSLGREYYNEQFF. DNA for the CDR3: TGTGCCAGCAGCTTAGGGCGGGAGTACTACAATGAGCAGTTCTTC.

J is TRBJ2-2 and V is TRBV12-3 or TRBV12-4; no reliable D call. Trimming shortened V by 3 bases and J by 1 base, and 6 bases separated the two germline ends. The CDR3 consists of 14 residues. As DNA, the CDR3 is TGTGCCAGCAGTTTGGTGGAGAACACCGGGGAGCTGTTTTTT. It translates to CASSLVENTGELFF.

This clonotype turned up a few times. The genes are TRBV7-9 and TRBJ1-1; 7 nucleotides align to TRBD1. The length of the CDR3 is 14 residues. V shed 6 bases and J 4 bases; nucleotides not matched to a gene: 8. CDR1 is SEHNR, CDR2 FQNEAQ, per germline (reference sequence). This chain's CDR3 is CASRPPGQFTEAFF. DNA for the CDR3: TGTGCCAGCAGACCACCGGGACAGTTCACTGAAGCTTTCTTT.

This clonotype was seen a few times. This chain links TRBV9 with TRBJ1-1; D is ambiguous. There are 13 residues in the CDR3. The germline V gene encodes CDR1 SGDLS and CDR2 YYNGEE. Trimming stripped 4 bases from V and 4 bases from J, with 11 bases between. CDR3 nucleotides: TGTGCCAGCAGCCCCATGGTAAGCACTGAAGCTTTCTTT. Encoded protein: CASSPMVSTEAFF. The variable domain in full, with the rest retrieved from reference TRBV9 and TRBJ1-1, is DSGVTQTPKHLITATGQRVTLRCSPRSGDLSVYWYQQSLDQGLQFLIQYYNGEERAKGNILERFSAQQFPDLHSELNLSSLELGDSALYFCASSPMVSTEAFFGQGTRLTVV.

This clonotype was seen ten or more times. The chain joins TRBV9 to TRBJ2-5; no firm D call. CDR3 length: 15 residues. The ends were cut back, 0 bases at V and 2 bases at J, with 11 bases in the middle. Germline CDR1 reads SGDLS; CDR2 reads YYNGEE. The CDR3 region is CASSVGRFGQETQYF. DNA of the CDR3: TGTGCCAGCAGCGTAGGACGGTTCGGTCAAGAGACCCAGTACTTC.